These 18 T cell receptor beta chains were sequenced from one sample in a study of blood T cell repertoires in COVID-19. This table comes from immunoSEQ multiplex PCR, and its TCRdb copy is limited to in-frame clones, with some not included. This sample has about 230,000 clones, with approximately 80% found just once. Sequencing input: peripheral blood. Every receptor here comes from a man aged 40-49 years with acute or convalescent COVID-19.

V usage is TRBV5-4 and J usage is TRBJ2-7; TRBD1 matches 7 bases. Losses at the gene ends were 3 bases for V and 6 bases for J; bases not matched to a gene: 6. In germline, CDR1 is SGHNT, CDR2 YYREEE (reference sequence). The CDR3 loop spans 13 amino acids. As DNA, the CDR3 is TGTGCCAGCAGCTCCGACAGGGTCGGCGAGCAGTACTTC. It yields the protein CASSSDRVGEQYF.

The V and J genes are TRBV27 and TRBJ2-5; the D gene is possibly TRBD2 (6 bases). Between the trimmed V and J ends, which lost 7 bases and 1 base, there was a span of 19 bases. The CDR3 sequence is 16 residues long. CDR1 and CDR2 from the germline V gene are MNHEY and SMNVEV (reference sequence). CDR3 in amino acids: CASTPRVASVQETQYF. The CDR3 bases are TGTGCCAGCACCCCTCGGGTGGCTAGCGTCCAAGAGACCCAGTACTTC.

The CDR3 sequence is CASSFDREGSYGYTF. DNA of the CDR3: TGTGCCAGCAGTTTCGACAGGGAAGGAAGCTATGGCTACACCTTC. The rearrangement links TRBV27 to TRBJ1-2, with 7 bases fitting TRBD1. Germline CDR1 MNHEY, CDR2 SMNVEV (reference sequence). J was trimmed by 4 bases and V by 3 bases; bases with no gene match: 8. The CDR3 runs to 15 residues.

The gene calls are TRBV5-8 and TRBJ1-3, with D hard to call. The CDR3 extends over 15 amino acids. Trimming removed 0 bases at V and 2 bases at J, with 9 bases between. Germline V gene lookup returns CDR1 SGHTS and CDR2 YDEGEE. CDR3 amino acids: CASSLVVQTGNTIYF. The CDR3 DNA sequence: TGTGCCAGCAGCTTGGTTGTCCAGACTGGAAACACCATATATTTT.

This clone has only one observation. The chain joins TRBV5-1 to TRBJ2-7, with TRBD2 identical over 12 bases. Trimming removed 5 bases from V and 5 bases from J; junction bases left unmatched: 5. This CDR3 is built from 14 residues. The germline V gene encodes CDR1 SGHRS and CDR2 YFSETQ. CDR3 in amino acids: CASRRTSGADEQYF. The CDR3 coding sequence is TGCGCCAGCAGGCGGACTAGCGGGGCGGACGAGCAGTACTTC.

The rearrangement uses TRBV5-1 and TRBJ1-2, with D possibly matching TRBD1 (6 bases). Trimming took 1 base from V and 7 from J, leaving 14 bases between them. Germline V gene lookup returns CDR1 SGHRS and CDR2 YFSETQ. The CDR3 spans 14 residues. CDR3 DNA: TGCGCCAGCAGCTTGAACCAACAGGGTACTGGCTACACCTTC. This translates into CASSLNQQGTGYTF.

V is TRBV5-1 and J is TRBJ2-5; tentative D call: TRBD2 (6 bases). CDR3 length: 16 amino acids. The germline gives CDR1 SGHRS, CDR2 YFSETQ. Deletions cut 0 bases from V and 2 bases from J, with 14 bases between. The CDR3 loop reads CASSLEVAEGQETQYF. The CDR3 nucleotides are TGCGCCAGCAGCTTGGAGGTAGCGGAGGGACAAGAGACCCAGTACTTC.

The V call is TRBV11-2, the J call TRBJ1-5; D unclear. The CDR3 runs 14 residues. The V end was cut by 5 bases, the J end by 1 base, with 9 bases between. The germline gives CDR1 SGHAT, CDR2 FQNNGV. CDR3 nucleotide sequence: TGTGCCAGCAGCCCCACGGGAAGCAATCAGCCCCAGCATTTT. Its protein product is CASSPTGSNQPQHF.

V is TRBV27 and J is TRBJ1-1, with D unresolved. Germline V gives CDR1 MNHEY, CDR2 SMNVEV (reference sequence). V was shortened by 2 bases and J by 3 bases, with 16 bases between the two germline ends. This CDR3 contains 16 residues. In DNA, the CDR3 is TGTGCCAGCAGTTTAACCGGACTCCCTAGAGACACTGAAGCTTTCTTT. This gives the protein CASSLTGLPRDTEAFF.

V usage is TRBV28 and J usage is TRBJ1-3, with 7 bases aligning to TRBD1. This CDR3 contains 11 residues. Germline-derived CDR1 and CDR2 are MDHEN and SYDVKM. The V gene end was trimmed by 4 bases and the J gene end by 12 bases; junction bases not matched to a gene: 3. The CDR3 reads CASSSTGIIYF. DNA for the CDR3: TGTGCCAGCAGTTCGACAGGGATCATATATTTT.

This clone was counted a few times. This sequence joins TRBV21-1 and TRBJ1-5. TRBV21-1 is given as a pseudogene. There are 15 residues in the CDR3. Here the CDR3 reads CASRQWDYSNQPQHF. CDR3 DNA: TGTGCCAGCAGACAATGGGACTATAGCAATCAGCCCCAGCATTTT.

Only a few counts were recorded for this clone. The chain is built from TRBV7-2 and TRBJ2-7; tentative D call: TRBD2 (6 bases). The CDR3 contains 15 residues. The V gene's germline CDR1 is SGHTA and CDR2 FQGNSA. V gave up 4 bases and J gave up 2 bases, with 15 bases separating them. CDR3: CASSSFGGGPYEQYF. The DNA of the CDR3 is TGTGCCAGCAGCTCTTTCGGGGGAGGCCCCTACGAGCAGTACTTC.

V usage is TRBV15 and J usage is TRBJ1-2; 7 nucleotides match TRBD1. The ends lost 6 bases at V and 4 bases at J; junction bases unmatched: 8. The CDR3 has 14 amino acids. Germline V gene sequence: CDR1 LNHNV, CDR2 YYDKDF (reference sequence). As DNA, the CDR3 is TGTGCCACCAGACGGGAGGGGGCCGGCTATGGCTACACCTTC. Translating it yields CATRREGAGYGYTF.

V is TRBV6-5 and J is TRBJ1-2; the D gene is possibly TRBD1 (5 bases). Trimming took 6 bases from V and 8 from J, leaving 13 bases between them. The CDR3 length is 12 residues. Germline CDR1 and CDR2: MNHEY and SVGAGI. The CDR3 is CASSRQNFGYTF. In nucleotides, the CDR3 is TGTGCCAGCAGCAGACAGAACTTCGGCTACACCTTC.

This sequence joins TRBV6-2 or TRBV6-3 and TRBJ1-5; TRBD1 agrees at 8 bases. The CDR3 loop spans 17 amino acids. The trim removed 6 bases at V and 3 bases at J, leaving 13 bases unmatched. Per germline, CDR1 MNHEY and CDR2 SVGEGT. CDR3 nucleotides: TGTGCCAGCAGCGAGAGAGCGACAGGGGTCGACAATCAGCCCCAGCATTTT. It codes for CASSERATGVDNQPQHF.

V usage is TRBV3-1 (or the pseudogene TRBV3-2) and J usage is TRBJ1-1, with D perhaps TRBD1 (6 bases). CDR1 and CDR2 (germline): LGHDT, YNNKEL (reference sequence). Trimming left V 5 bases short and J 4 bases short, with 14 bases between. The CDR3 extends over 14 amino acids. CDR3 amino acids: CASSLDRFSTEAFF. CDR3 bases: TGTGCCAGCAGCTTAGACAGGTTTAGCACTGAAGCTTTCTTT.

The V and J genes are TRBV5-1 and TRBJ1-2; 8 bases agree with TRBD1. The CDR3 has 16 amino acids. Trimming removed 4 bases from V and 6 bases from J; junction bases left unmatched: 14. Per germline, CDR1 SGHRS and CDR2 YFSETQ. This chain's CDR3 is CASSPAGARGLDGYTF. The CDR3 bases are TGCGCCAGCAGCCCCGCAGGGGCCAGGGGGCTAGATGGCTACACCTTC. The entire variable domain, with the rest obtained from reference TRBV5-1 and TRBJ1-2, is as follows: KAGVTQTPRYLIKTRGQQVTLSCSPISGHRSVSWYQQTPGQGLQFLFEYFSETQRNKGNFPGRFSGRQFSNSRSEMNVSTLELGDSALYLCASSPAGARGLDGYTFGSGTRLTVV.

The chain combines TRBV4-1 with TRBJ2-2; D is perhaps TRBD1 (5 bases). The CDR3 contains 18 residues. The V gene lost 0 bases and the J gene lost 0 bases, with 14 bases spanning the gap. Germline CDR1 reads MGHRA; CDR2 reads YSYEKL. CDR3 nucleotide sequence: TGCGCCAGCAGCCAAGATTGGGAAGCGACAGCGAACACCGGGGAGCTGTTTTTT. Its protein product is CASSQDWEATANTGELFF.